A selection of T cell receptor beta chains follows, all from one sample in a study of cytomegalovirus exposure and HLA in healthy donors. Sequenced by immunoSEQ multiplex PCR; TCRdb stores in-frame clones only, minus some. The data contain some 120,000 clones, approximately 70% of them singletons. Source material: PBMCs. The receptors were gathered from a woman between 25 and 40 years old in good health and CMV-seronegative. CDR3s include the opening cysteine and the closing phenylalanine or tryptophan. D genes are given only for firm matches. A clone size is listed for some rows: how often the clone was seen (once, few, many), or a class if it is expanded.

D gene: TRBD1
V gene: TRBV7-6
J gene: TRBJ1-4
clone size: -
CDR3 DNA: TGTGCCAGCAGCGAGTGGGACAGGGGGTATAAACTGTTTTTT
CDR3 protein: CASSEWDRGYKLFF

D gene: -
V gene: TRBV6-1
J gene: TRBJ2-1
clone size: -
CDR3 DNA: TGTGCCAGCAGTCCGGGATACTCCTACAATGAGCAGTTCTTC
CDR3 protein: CASSPGYSYNEQFF

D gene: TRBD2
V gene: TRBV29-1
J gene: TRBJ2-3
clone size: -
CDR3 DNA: TGCAGCGTTGAAAGGGGACTAGGCGCAGATACGCAGTATTTT
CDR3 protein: CSVERGLGADTQYF

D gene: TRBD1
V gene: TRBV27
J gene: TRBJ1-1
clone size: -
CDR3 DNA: TGTGCCAGCAGTTTATCGAGGACAGGGCGGAACACTGAAGCTTTCTTT
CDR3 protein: CASSLSRTGRNTEAFF

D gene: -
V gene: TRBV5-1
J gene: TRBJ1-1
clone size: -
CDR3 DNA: TGCGCCAGCACCCCCGGGGGGACCACTGAAGCTTTCTTT
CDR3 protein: CASTPGGTTEAFF

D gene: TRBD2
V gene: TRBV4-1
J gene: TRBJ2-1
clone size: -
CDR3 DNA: TGCGCCAGCAAACTCTCCCCACTAGCGGGAGGGCCGGCCTACAATGAGCAGTTCTTC
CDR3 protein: CASKLSPLAGGPAYNEQFF

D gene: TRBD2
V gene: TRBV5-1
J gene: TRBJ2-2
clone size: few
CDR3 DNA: TGCGCCAGCAGCCCAGCCGCCGAGCGGGGGGGCCGTTGGACCGGGGAGCTGTTTTTT
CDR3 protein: CASSPAAERGGRWTGELFF

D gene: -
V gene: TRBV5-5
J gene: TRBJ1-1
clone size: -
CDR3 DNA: TGTGCCAGCAGTGGGACAACAAACACTGAAGCTTTCTTT
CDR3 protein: CASSGTTNTEAFF

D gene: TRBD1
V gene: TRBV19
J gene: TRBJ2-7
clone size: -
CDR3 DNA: TGTGCCAGTAGTATGTACAGGGGCCACGAGCAGTACTTC
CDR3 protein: CASSMYRGHEQYF

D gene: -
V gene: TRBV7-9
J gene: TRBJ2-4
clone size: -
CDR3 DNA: TGTGCCAGCAGCTTAAATGGGGGCTTGAACATTCAGTACTTC
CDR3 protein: CASSLNGGLNIQYF

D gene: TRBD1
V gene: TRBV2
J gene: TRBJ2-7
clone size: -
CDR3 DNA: TGTGCCAGCAGTGGGGCCCGACAGGGCTCCGACGAGCAGTACTTC
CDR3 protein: CASSGARQGSDEQYF

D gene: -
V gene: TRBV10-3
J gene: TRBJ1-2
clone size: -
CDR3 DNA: TGTGCCATCAGTGAAGTAGGAGGGCCGGAAGGCTACACCTTC
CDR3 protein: CAISEVGGPEGYTF

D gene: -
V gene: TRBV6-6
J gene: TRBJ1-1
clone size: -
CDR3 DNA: TGTGCCGCGAAGGGGGATATGGGAAACACTGAAGCTTTCTTT
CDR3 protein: CAAKGDMGNTEAFF

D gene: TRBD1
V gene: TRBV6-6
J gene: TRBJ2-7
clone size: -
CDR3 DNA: TGTGCCAGCGGGGACAGGATAGGGGAGCAGTACTTC
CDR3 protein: CASGDRIGEQYF

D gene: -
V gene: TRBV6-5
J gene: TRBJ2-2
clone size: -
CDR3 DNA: TGTGCCAGCAGTTACTCTTGGCTCAACACCGGGGAGCTGTTTTTT
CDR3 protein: CASSYSWLNTGELFF

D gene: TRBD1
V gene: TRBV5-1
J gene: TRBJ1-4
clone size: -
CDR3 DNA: TGCGCCAGCAGCTTGTTCGGTTTGGCAGGGGGCGACGAAAAACTGTTTTTT
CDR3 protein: CASSLFGLAGGDEKLFF

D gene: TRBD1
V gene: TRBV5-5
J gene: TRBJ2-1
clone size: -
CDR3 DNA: TGTGCCAGCAGCCCCGGGACAGGAGCCTACAATGAGCAGTTCTTC
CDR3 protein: CASSPGTGAYNEQFF